Shown below are 24 T cell receptor beta chains from a single sample sequenced in a study of blood T cell repertoires in COVID-19. The assay was immunoSEQ multiplex PCR, and TCRdb's table has in-frame clones only and misses some. The data show 150,000 to 200,000 clones, with 80% to 85% seen just once and roughly 2.6% held by the top ten. Sequencing used peripheral blood. These receptors came from a human donor with acute or convalescent COVID-19. The donor label of this sample is uncertain.

The V gene is TRBV2, the J gene TRBJ2-5, with 8 positions matching TRBD2. In germline, CDR1 is SNHLY, CDR2 FYNNEI. V lost 6 bases and J lost 5; bases outside the gene matches: 14. CDR3 size: 16 residues. The CDR3 region has the DNA TGTGCCAGCAGCCGAGAAGCCAGCGGGGGCCGGGAGACCCAGTACTTC. Residues: CASSREASGGRETQYF.

This clone occurred once. The rearrangement uses TRBV5-1 and TRBJ2-3; 11 nucleotides match TRBD1. The CDR3 runs 17 residues. Germline V gene lookup returns CDR1 SGHRS and CDR2 YFSETQ. The ends lost 0 bases at V and 1 base at J; junction bases unmatched: 4. CDR3 protein: CASSLGDRGSGTDTQYF. CDR3 nucleotides: TGCGCCAGCAGCTTGGGGGACAGGGGGTCGGGCACAGATACGCAGTATTTT.

The V gene is TRBV19, the J gene TRBJ2-3; D possibly corresponds to TRBD1 (7 bases). Per germline, CDR1 LNHDA and CDR2 SQIVND (reference sequence). The CDR3 runs to 14 residues. V dropped 5 bases and J dropped 4 bases, with 13 bases sitting between them. The chain's CDR3 is CASSPQGGADTQYF. The CDR3 bases are TGTGCCAGTAGTCCTCAGGGGGGCGCAGATACGCAGTATTTT. Based on the CDR3 plus reference TRBV19 and TRBJ2-3, the full variable domain is DGGITQSPKYLFRKEGQNVTLSCEQNLNHDAMYWYRQDPGQGLRLIYYSQIVNDFQKGDIAEGYSVSREKKESFPLTVTSAQKNPTAFYLCASSPQGGADTQYFGPGTRLTVL.

The CDR3 sequence: CASSRNRELGSPLHF. For the CDR3, the DNA is TGTGCCAGCAGCCGGAACAGGGAACTGGGTTCACCCCTCCACTTT. The rearrangement uses TRBV7-9 and TRBJ1-6, with D perhaps TRBD1 (6 bases). CDR1 is SEHNR, CDR2 FQNEAQ, per germline (reference sequence). V was pared by 5 bases and J by 9 bases, with 17 bases between. This CDR3 contains 15 residues. The variable domain in full, completed from reference TRBV7-9 and TRBJ1-6, reads DTGVSQNPRHKITKRGQNVTFRCDPISEHNRLYWYRQTLGQGPEFLTYFQNEAQLEKSRLLSDRFSAERPKGSFSTLEIQRTEQGDSAMYLCASSRNRELGSPLHFGNGTRLTVT.

This sequence joins TRBV19 and TRBJ2-1, with 11 bases fitting TRBD2. This CDR3 comprises 16 residues. Germline V lookup: CDR1 LNHDA, CDR2 SQIVND (reference sequence). The junction had 10 bases not matched to a gene; V was cut back by 7 bases and J by 5 bases. The CDR3 region is CASTNWGLADHNEQFF. Written as DNA, the CDR3 is TGTGCCAGTACGAATTGGGGACTAGCGGACCACAATGAGCAGTTCTTC.

The rearrangement joins TRBV27 to TRBJ1-5; perhaps TRBD1 as D (6 bases). The CDR3 has 15 residues. The V gene lost 5 bases and the J gene lost 4 bases, with 15 bases spanning the gap. The V gene's germline CDR1 is MNHEY and CDR2 SMNVEV (reference sequence). CDR3 sequence (DNA): TGTGCCAGCAGTCCATACGAAGACAGGAATCAGCCCCAGCATTTT. This codes for CASSPYEDRNQPQHF.

The rearrangement uses TRBV5-5 and TRBJ1-1, with a weak D call TRBD1 (6 bases). Germline-derived CDR1 and CDR2 are SGHKS and YYEKEE (reference sequence). Deletions cut 2 bases from V and 1 base from J, with 9 bases between. The CDR3 is made up of 14 amino acids. The CDR3 spells CASSFKQGNTEAFF. CDR3 in DNA: TGTGCCAGCAGCTTTAAACAGGGGAACACTGAAGCTTTCTTT.

The chain uses TRBV21-1 and TRBJ2-3; the table's D call of TRBD1 was not tested on the DNA. TRBV21-1 is a listed pseudogene. This CDR3 region has 14 residues. Here the CDR3 DNA reads TGTGCCAGCAGCCAGCGGACAGCCACAGATACGCAGTATTTT. This codes for CASSQRTATDTQYF.

The genes are TRBV5-1 and TRBJ1-1; D is unresolved. The CDR3 consists of 13 residues. CDR1 is SGHRS, CDR2 YFSETQ, per germline. Deletions cut 4 bases from V and 6 bases from J, with 13 bases between. The CDR3 nucleotides read TGCGCCAGCAGCCGGGAGAGAGGGCCTGAAGCTTTCTTT. Translated: CASSRERGPEAFF.

The chain recombines TRBV2 with TRBJ2-7; 13 bases align to TRBD2. CDR3 length: 14 residues. Unmatched junction bases numbered 5, after V lost 7 bases and J lost 5 bases. Germline lookup yields CDR1 SNHLY and CDR2 FYNNEI. CDR3 coding DNA: TGTGCCAGCACCGGGACTAGCGGGAATCACGAGCAGTACTTC. It codes for CASTGTSGNHEQYF.

The V and J genes are TRBV18 and TRBJ2-5; maybe TRBD2 (5 bases). V was clipped by 5 bases and J by 5 bases, with 15 bases between them. The CDR3 contains 14 residues. Germline CDR1 is KGHSH and CDR2 is LQKENI. DNA of the CDR3: TGTGCCAGCTCATCCCAACGGGGTGGGGAGACCCAGTACTTC. This gives the protein CASSSQRGGETQYF.

This sequence joins TRBV6-6 and TRBJ1-4; D gene unclear. Germline assignment: CDR1 MNHNY and CDR2 SVGAGI (reference sequence). Trimming pared 0 bases from V and 12 bases from J, leaving 14 bases between. CDR3 length: 14 amino acids. The CDR3 here is CASSYSWREEELFF. DNA of the CDR3: TGTGCCAGCAGTTACTCTTGGAGGGAGGAGGAACTGTTTTTT.

The V and J genes are TRBV9 and TRBJ2-1; 16 bases agree with TRBD2. The germline CDR1 and CDR2 sequences are SGDLS and YYNGEE. V dropped 4 bases and J dropped 12; count of bases not matched to a gene: 10. The CDR3 runs to 16 residues. The CDR3, as DNA: TGTGCCAGCAGCATACGTGGGACTAGCGGGAGGGCCGGGCAGTTCTTC. This translates into CASSIRGTSGRAGQFF.

This clone was observed a single time. The chain employs TRBV21-1 and TRBJ1-1; TRBD1 was called by the table and not checked on the DNA. TRBV21-1 is tagged as a pseudogene. The CDR3 length is 17 residues. The CDR3 reads CASSKPTDREDRTEAFF. The CDR3 DNA reads TGTGCCAGCAGCAAACCCACGGACAGGGAGGATCGCACTGAAGCTTTCTTT.

The chain joins TRBV5-1 to TRBJ2-5; tentative D call: TRBD2 (7 bases). CDR1 is SGHRS and CDR2 is YFSETQ in the germline V gene. The V end lost 5 bases, the J end lost 5 bases, and 19 bases lay between the germline ends. The CDR3 has 15 residues. The CDR3 region has the DNA TGCGCCAGCAGGGCTGCTAGCGGAGGGGGGGAGACCCAGTACTTC. Translated: CASRAASGGGETQYF.

The chain uses TRBV25-1 and TRBJ1-1; tentative D call: TRBD1 (6 bases). CDR3 length equals 17 residues. Between the trimmed V and J ends, which lost 10 bases and 0 bases, there was a span of 24 bases. Germline V CDR1 and CDR2: MGHDK, SYGVNS. This chain's CDR3 is CATSKEGTSFMNTEAFF. CDR3 DNA: TGTGCCACCTCAAAAGAAGGGACATCCTTTATGAACACTGAAGCTTTCTTT.

This clone was counted once. The rearrangement links TRBV27 to TRBJ2-3, with D maybe TRBD2 (5 bases). The germline V gene encodes CDR1 MNHEY and CDR2 SMNVEV (reference sequence). The CDR3 loop spans 15 amino acids. V lost 3 bases and J lost 2, with 12 bases in between. The CDR3 sequence: CASSFWSGNTDTQYF. Here the CDR3 DNA reads TGTGCCAGCAGTTTTTGGAGCGGAAACACAGATACGCAGTATTTT.

The chain joins TRBV28 to TRBJ2-7; 7 nucleotides agree with TRBD1. V lost 6 bases, J lost 0 bases, and 2 bases stayed unmatched. This CDR3 comprises 13 residues. CDR1 and CDR2 from the germline V gene are MDHEN and SYDVKM. The CDR3 is CASRTGNSYEQYF. The CDR3 DNA follows: TGTGCCAGCAGGACAGGGAACTCCTACGAGCAGTACTTC.

The V call is TRBV7-8, the J call TRBJ1-6; tentative D call: TRBD1 (5 bases). The germline CDR1 and CDR2 sequences are SGHVS and FQNEAQ. V lost 3 bases, J lost 8 bases, and 11 bases lay in between. This CDR3 region has 14 residues. The DNA for the CDR3 is TGTGCCAGCAGCTTTCAGGGAGGGGATTCACCCCTCCACTTT. Translated, it gives CASSFQGGDSPLHF.

This rearrangement joins TRBV5-1 to TRBJ2-7, with a possible D match to TRBD1 (6 bases). With 4 bases removed from V and 5 bases from J, the gap between germline ends came to 19 bases. The length of the CDR3 is 15 residues. The germline CDR1 and CDR2 sequences are SGHRS and YFSETQ. The chain's CDR3 is CASSHEGVFPHEQYF. The CDR3 DNA reads TGCGCCAGCAGCCACGAGGGGGTCTTCCCCCACGAGCAGTACTTC.

This chain's CDR3 is CASSPTQGGGNSPLHF. DNA for the CDR3: TGTGCCAGCTCACCAACACAGGGCGGTGGGAATTCACCCCTCCACTTT. The rearrangement links TRBV18 to TRBJ1-6, with a weak D call TRBD1 (6 bases). V gave up 2 bases and J gave up 7 bases, with 15 bases separating them. Germline V gives CDR1 KGHSH, CDR2 LQKENI. CDR3 length: 16 amino acids.

The chain joins TRBV20-1 to TRBJ1-2; D perhaps matches TRBD1 (5 bases). The germline V gene encodes CDR1 DFQATT and CDR2 SNEGSKA (reference sequence). The CDR3 spans 11 residues. The germline V and J ends were trimmed by 6 bases and 8 bases, with 13 bases remaining between them. CDR3 DNA sequence: TGCAGTGCGGACGGGACTTTAGGCTACACCTTC. Amino acids: CSADGTLGYTF.

The CDR3 nucleotides are TGTGCCTGGAGTGCGGGCCCCCCGGGGATCTATGGCTACACCTTC. Protein: CAWSAGPPGIYGYTF. This chain connects TRBV30 to TRBJ1-2; no clear D. Trimming removed 1 base from V and 4 bases from J, with 16 bases in between. Per germline, CDR1 GTSNPN and CDR2 SVGIG (reference sequence). This CDR3 region has 15 residues.

The chain carries TRBV28 and TRBJ2-1; perhaps TRBD2 as D (7 bases). The CDR3 is 14 residues long. The germline V gene encodes CDR1 MDHEN and CDR2 SYDVKM. Deletions cut 6 bases from V and 3 bases from J, with 12 bases between. CDR3 amino acids: CASSGGTFYNEQFF. The CDR3 DNA sequence: TGTGCCAGCAGCGGGGGGACATTCTACAATGAGCAGTTCTTC.